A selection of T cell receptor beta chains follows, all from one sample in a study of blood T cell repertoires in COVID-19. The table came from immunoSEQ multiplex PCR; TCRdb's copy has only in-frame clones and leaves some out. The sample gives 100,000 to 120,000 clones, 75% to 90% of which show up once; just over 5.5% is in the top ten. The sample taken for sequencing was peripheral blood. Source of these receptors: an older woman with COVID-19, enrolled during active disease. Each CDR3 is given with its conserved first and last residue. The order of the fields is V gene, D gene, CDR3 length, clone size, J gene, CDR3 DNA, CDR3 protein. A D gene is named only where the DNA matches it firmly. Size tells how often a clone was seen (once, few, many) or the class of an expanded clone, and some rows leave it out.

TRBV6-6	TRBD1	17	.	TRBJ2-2	TGTGCCAGCAGACGAAAGGCTGGACAGGGTAGCACCGGGGAGCTGTTTTTT	CASRRKAGQGSTGELFF
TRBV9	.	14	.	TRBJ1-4	TGTGCCAGCAGCAACGGATTCCGAGGTGAAAAACTGTTTTTT	CASSNGFRGEKLFF
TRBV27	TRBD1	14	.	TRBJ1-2	TGTGCCAGCAGTTTCGCGGGGACAGAATATGGCTACACCTTC	CASSFAGTEYGYTF
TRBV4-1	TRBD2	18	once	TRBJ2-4	TGCGCCAGCAGCCCGGGACTAGCGGGGGGGCAGGGCAAAAACATTCAGTACTTC	CASSPGLAGGQGKNIQYF
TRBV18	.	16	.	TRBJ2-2	TGTGCCAGCTCACCCCGGGTATCCCAAGACACCGGGGAGCTGTTTTTT	CASSPRVSQDTGELFF
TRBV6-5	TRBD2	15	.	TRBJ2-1	TGTGCCAGCAGTCCCCTAGCGGGGGGGCTCAATGAGCAGTTCTTC	CASSPLAGGLNEQFF
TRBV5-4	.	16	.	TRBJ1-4	TGTGCCAGCAGCTTGGCCGGGGGGGCGGGTAATGAAAAACTGTTTTTT	CASSLAGGAGNEKLFF
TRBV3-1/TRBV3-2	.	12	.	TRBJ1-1	TGTGCCAGCAGCCAAACTAACACTGAAGCTTTCTTT	CASSQTNTEAFF
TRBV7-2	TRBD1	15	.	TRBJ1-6	TGTGCCAGCAGCGCACCCAGGGGGCTCGCTTCACCCCTCCACTTT	CASSAPRGLASPLHF
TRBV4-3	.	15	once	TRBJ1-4	TGCGCCAGCAGCCTAAACCCCGGGGGTAGGGAAAAACTGTTTTTT	CASSLNPGGREKLFF
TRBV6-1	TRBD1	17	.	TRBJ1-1	TGTGCCAGCAGTGGTGGGACAGGGGGCTTATTGAACACTGAAGCTTTCTTT	CASSGGTGGLLNTEAFF
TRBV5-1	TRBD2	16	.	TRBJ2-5	TGCGCCAGCAGCAACGCAGGACTAGCGGGCCAAGAGACCCAGTACTTC	CASSNAGLAGQETQYF
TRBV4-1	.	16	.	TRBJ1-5	TGCGCCAGCAGCCAAGAGGATTCGGGGAGCAATCAGCCCCAGCATTTT	CASSQEDSGSNQPQHF
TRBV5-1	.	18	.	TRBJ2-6	TGCGCCAGCAGCTTTGGCGGGGGCCAAACCACTGGGGCCAACGTCCTGACTTTC	CASSFGGGQTTGANVLTF
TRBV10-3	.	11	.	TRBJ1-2	TGTGCCATCAGTGAGGACAGGACTTACACCTTC	CAISEDRTYTF
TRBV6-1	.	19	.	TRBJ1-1	TGTGCCAGCAGTGAAAAAATTCCGGGAGGTCAAGGCCTGAACACTGAAGCTTTCTTT	CASSEKIPGGQGLNTEAFF
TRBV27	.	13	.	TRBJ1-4	TGTGCCAGCAGAAGACAGAATAATGAAAAACTGTTTTTT	CASRRQNNEKLFF
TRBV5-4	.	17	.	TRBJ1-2	TGTGCCAGCAGCTTGTCAGGCAGGGTTGTTCTGTCGGGTGGCTACACCTTC	CASSLSGRVVLSGGYTF
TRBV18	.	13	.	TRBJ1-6	TGTGCCAGCTCACCAGAGGCGTTTTCACCCCTCCACTTT	CASSPEAFSPLHF
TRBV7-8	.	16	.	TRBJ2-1	TGTGCCAGCAGCTTAGTAAGGGAGAGCTCCTACAATGAGCAGTTCTTC	CASSLVRESSYNEQFF
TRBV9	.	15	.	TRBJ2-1	TGTGCCAGCAGCGTGTCGGGGGTGCCCTACAATGAGCAGTTCTTC	CASSVSGVPYNEQFF
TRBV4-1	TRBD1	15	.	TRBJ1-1	TGCGCCAGCAGCCAAGAAGGGACAGGGGCGACTGAAGCTTTCTTT	CASSQEGTGATEAFF
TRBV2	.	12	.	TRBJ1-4	TGTGCCAGCAGCGGGGTGGGGGAAAAACTGTTTTTT	CASSGVGEKLFF
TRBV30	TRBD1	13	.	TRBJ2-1	TGTGCCTGGAGGGGACAGCCATACAATGAGCAGTTCTTC	CAWRGQPYNEQFF
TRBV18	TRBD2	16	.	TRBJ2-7	TGTGCCAGCTCACCGAGTAGCGGGGGGGCTTCCTACGAGCAGTACTTC	CASSPSSGGASYEQYF
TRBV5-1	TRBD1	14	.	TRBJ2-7	TGCGCCAGCAGCACTGGGACAGGCTCCTACGAGCAGTACTTC	CASSTGTGSYEQYF
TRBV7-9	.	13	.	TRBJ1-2	TGTGCCAGCAGCTTAGGAGGGGGTTATGGCTACACCTTC	CASSLGGGYGYTF
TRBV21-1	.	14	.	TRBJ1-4	TGTGCCCCTTTCGCGGAGCCAACTAATGAAAAACTGTTTTTT	CAPFAEPTNEKLFF
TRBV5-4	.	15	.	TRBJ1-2	TGTGCCAGCAGCCATCCCGACAGGCGAGGGGGAGGCTACACCTTC	CASSHPDRRGGGYTF
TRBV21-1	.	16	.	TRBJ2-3	TGTGCCAGCAGCAAACCGGGACTAGCGGTCACAGATACGCAGTATTTT	CASSKPGLAVTDTQYF
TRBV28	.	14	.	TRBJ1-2	TGTGCCAGCAGTCCCCGCTCGGGACATTCGGGCTACACCTTC	CASSPRSGHSGYTF
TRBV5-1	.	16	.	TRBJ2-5	TGCGCCAGCAGCTTAGGTTTAACAGGGCTCCGAGAGACCCAGTACTTC	CASSLGLTGLRETQYF
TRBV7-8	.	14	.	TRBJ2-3	TGTGCCAGCAGCTTAGTACTAGCCACAGATACGCAGTATTTT	CASSLVLATDTQYF
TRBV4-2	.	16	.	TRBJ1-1	TGTGCCAGCAGCCAGGAAATTACGCAGGGTTACACTGAAGCTTTCTTT	CASSQEITQGYTEAFF
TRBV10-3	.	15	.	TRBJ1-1	TGTGCCATCAGTGAAAGGGTAGGGAGGAATACTGAAGCTTTCTTT	CAISERVGRNTEAFF
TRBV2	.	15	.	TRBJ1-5	TGTGCCAGCAGTCCTAACGCGGGGTTAACGGAGCCCCAGCATTTT	CASSPNAGLTEPQHF
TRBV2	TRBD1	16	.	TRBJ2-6	TGTGCCAGCAGGGACAGGGAGGATGCTGGGGCCAACGTCCTGACTTTC	CASRDREDAGANVLTF
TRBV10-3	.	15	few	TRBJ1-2	TGTGCCATCAGTGATGGACTGACGATAAACTATGGCTACACCTTC	CAISDGLTINYGYTF
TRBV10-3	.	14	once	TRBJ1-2	TGTGCCATCAGTGAGAGGGGCCTTAACTATGGCTACACCTTC	CAISERGLNYGYTF
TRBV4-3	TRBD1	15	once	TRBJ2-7	TGCGCCAGCAGCCAAGAAAACAGGGGGAGCAACGAGCAGTACTTC	CASSQENRGSNEQYF
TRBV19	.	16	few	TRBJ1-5	TGTGCCAGTAGTAACGCCCAGGGTCCAAGCAATCAGCCCCAGCATTTT	CASSNAQGPSNQPQHF
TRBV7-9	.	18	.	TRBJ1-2	TGTGCCAGCAGCCACTCGATGTCACAGTTTTCTCAAACCTATGGCTACACCTTC	CASSHSMSQFSQTYGYTF
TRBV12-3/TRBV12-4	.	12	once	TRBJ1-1	TGTGCCAGCAGCCCCCTGGCTACTGAAGCTTTCTTT	CASSPLATEAFF